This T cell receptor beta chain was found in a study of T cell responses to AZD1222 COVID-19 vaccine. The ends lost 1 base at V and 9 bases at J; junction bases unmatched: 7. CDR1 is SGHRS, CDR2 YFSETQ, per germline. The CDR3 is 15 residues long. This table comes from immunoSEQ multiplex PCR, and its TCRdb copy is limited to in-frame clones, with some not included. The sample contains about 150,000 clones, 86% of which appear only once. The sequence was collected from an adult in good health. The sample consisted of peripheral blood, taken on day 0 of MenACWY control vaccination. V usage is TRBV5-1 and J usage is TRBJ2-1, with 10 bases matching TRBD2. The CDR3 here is CASSLSTSGIGEQFF. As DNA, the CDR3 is TGCGCCAGCAGCTTGAGTACTAGCGGGATCGGTGAGCAGTTCTTC.